These 23 T cell receptor beta chains share one sample of origin, sequenced in a study of OX40 agonist ivuxolimab in advanced cancers. Profiled with immunoSEQ multiplex PCR; TCRdb holds only in-frame clones, not every one. The sample records 15,000 to 20,000 clones, around 80% being singletons. The sample consisted of CD4+ or CD8+ T cells sorted from blood, taken in a trial of the OX40 agonist ivuxolimab. All receptors come from an adult with an advanced solid tumor such as melanoma, head and neck, liver or kidney cancer.

The genes are TRBV21-1 and TRBJ2-3; the listed D gene, TRBD1, was not tested against the DNA. TRBV21-1 is an annotated pseudogene. This CDR3 is 14 amino acids long. In nucleotides, the CDR3 is TGTGCAGTTACAGGGGGTCGTGTCAGAAATACGCAGTATTTT. This gives the protein CAVTGGRVRNTQYF.

This rearrangement joins TRBV15 to TRBJ2-5; D remains unclear. The CDR3 runs 13 residues. CDR1 and CDR2 from the germline V gene are LNHNV and YYDKDF (reference sequence). V was trimmed by 5 bases and J by 4 bases, leaving 11 bases between them. The CDR3 here is CATSQTGGETQYF. CDR3 bases: TGTGCCACCAGCCAAACTGGCGGAGAGACCCAGTACTTC.

The chain has TRBV6-1 and TRBJ1-1; no definite D call. The CDR3 is made up of 11 amino acids. CDR1 is MNHNS and CDR2 is SASEGT in the germline V gene. Written as DNA, the CDR3 is TGTGTGGGTCGGGTGAACACTGAAGCTTTCTTT. Translated: CVGRVNTEAFF.

V usage is TRBV4-1 and J usage is TRBJ1-1, with D possibly being TRBD1 (5 bases). Looked up from germline, CDR1 is MGHRA and CDR2 is YSYEKL. There are 13 residues in the CDR3. V lost 1 base and J lost 4, with 7 bases in between. CDR3: CASSQAGPTEAFF. The CDR3 nucleotides read TGCGCCAGCAGCCAAGCAGGGCCCACTGAAGCTTTCTTT.

V and J are TRBV27 and TRBJ2-1; 15 positions agree with TRBD2. There are 16 residues in the CDR3. Unmatched junction bases numbered 17, after V lost 8 bases and J lost 15 bases. In germline, CDR1 is MNHEY, CDR2 SMNVEV (reference sequence). The DNA for the CDR3 is TGTGCCAGCTGGGACCGAGAAGGACTAGCGGGAGGGCCGGTGTTCTTC. Translation: CASWDREGLAGGPVFF.

This chain uses TRBV6-5 with TRBJ2-7, with 7 bases identical to TRBD2. Germline V gives CDR1 MNHEY, CDR2 SVGAGI. Trimming removed 2 bases from V and 3 bases from J; junction bases left unmatched: 7. CDR3 size: 15 residues. CDR3 loop: CASSYGAGVNYEQYF. The CDR3 DNA reads TGTGCCAGCAGTTACGGGGCGGGAGTCAACTACGAGCAGTACTTC.

The chain employs TRBV27 and TRBJ1-2, with no clear D. The CDR3 covers 13 residues. Deletions cut 2 bases from V and 5 bases from J, with 9 bases between. Per the germline V gene, CDR1 is MNHEY and CDR2 is SMNVEV (reference sequence). The CDR3 DNA follows: TGTGCCAGCAGTTTAGGCCAGGCGTATGGCTACACCTTC. Amino acid sequence: CASSLGQAYGYTF.

The V gene is TRBV27, the J gene TRBJ2-1, with 9 bases matching TRBD2. Trimming cost V 2 bases and J 1 base; bases outside gene matches: 0. The CDR3 is made up of 15 amino acids. The germline V gene encodes CDR1 MNHEY and CDR2 SMNVEV (reference sequence). CDR3 in amino acids: CASSLLAGSYNEQFF. The CDR3, as DNA: TGTGCCAGCAGTTTACTAGCGGGGTCCTACAATGAGCAGTTCTTC.

The chain recombines TRBV7-8 with TRBJ2-7, with 7 bases identical to TRBD2. The length of the CDR3 is 16 residues. CDR1 and CDR2 (germline): SGHVS, FQNEAQ. V shed 1 base and J 4 bases; nucleotides not matched to a gene: 10. The CDR3 DNA is TGTGCCAGCAGCTTAGGGGTTGGCGGGAGCAGTTACGAGCAGTACTTC. This gives the protein CASSLGVGGSSYEQYF.

V is TRBV6-5 and J is TRBJ1-2, with D perhaps TRBD1 (6 bases). The V end was cut by 8 bases, the J end by 1 base, with 17 bases between. The CDR3 length is 15 residues. Germline-derived CDR1 and CDR2 are MNHEY and SVGAGI. The CDR3 here is CASLPRTVFNYGYTF. The CDR3 DNA follows: TGTGCCAGCTTACCCCGGACAGTGTTTAACTATGGCTACACCTTC.

The table lists this clone with a few counts. The J gene is TRBJ2-2, the V gene TRBV7-9, with D possibly matching TRBD2 (5 bases). V lost 5 bases and J lost 6, with 19 bases in between. The CDR3 is made up of 16 amino acids. Per the germline V gene, CDR1 is SEHNR and CDR2 is FQNEAQ (reference sequence). The CDR3 reads CASSKPRVGESGELFF. The CDR3 DNA reads as TGTGCCAGCAGCAAACCGAGGGTGGGAGAATCCGGGGAGCTGTTTTTT. The full variable domain, its missing parts supplied by reference TRBV7-9 and TRBJ2-2, is DTGVSQNPRHKITKRGQNVTFRCDPISEHNRLYWYRQTLGQGPEFLTYFQNEAQLEKSRLLSDRFSAERPKGSFSTLEIQRTEQGDSAMYLCASSKPRVGESGELFFGEGSRLTVL.

The chain couples TRBV7-9 to TRBJ2-2; D is tentatively TRBD1 or TRBD2 (5 bases each). The CDR3 runs to 15 residues. Germline CDR1 SEHNR, CDR2 FQNEAQ (reference sequence). V lost 3 bases, J lost 3 bases, and 11 bases lay in between. CDR3: CASSFRDAHTGELFF. The CDR3 nucleotides read TGTGCCAGCAGCTTCAGGGACGCACACACCGGGGAGCTGTTTTTT.

The rearrangement joins TRBV6-1 to TRBJ2-7, with D uncertain. Germline V gives CDR1 MNHNS, CDR2 SASEGT. The V and J ends lost 10 bases and 7 bases respectively, with 14 bases between them. The CDR3 extends over 11 amino acids. The CDR3 protein is CATLVGWEQYF. The CDR3 DNA is TGTGCCACCCTCGTGGGGTGGGAGCAGTACTTC.

This chain uses TRBV6-6 with TRBJ2-3; D gene uncertain. Germline CDR1 is MNHNY and CDR2 is SVGAGI (reference sequence). This CDR3 comprises 10 residues. The V and J ends lost 8 bases and 4 bases respectively, with 4 bases between them. CDR3 amino acids: CASFADTQYF. CDR3 in DNA: TGTGCCAGCTTCGCAGATACGCAGTATTTT.

This clone came up once. The CDR3 region is CASSLSFMNTGELFF. The CDR3 DNA is TGCGCCAGCAGCCTTAGTTTCATGAACACCGGGGAGCTGTTTTTT. The chain recombines TRBV4-1 with TRBJ2-2; unclear D gene. Germline V lookup: CDR1 MGHRA, CDR2 YSYEKL. The length of the CDR3 is 15 residues. The ends were cut back, 4 bases at V and 1 base at J, with 10 bases in the middle.

The CDR3 loop reads CASSRTEHRNTIYF. The CDR3 DNA reads as TGTGCCAGCAGCCGGACGGAGCATCGAAACACCATATATTTT. The chain combines TRBV7-9 with TRBJ1-3; D is undetermined. Trimming removed 5 bases at V and 5 bases at J, with 13 bases between. Germline V gives CDR1 SEHNR, CDR2 FQNEAQ (reference sequence). CDR3 length: 14 residues.

The chain couples TRBV11-2 to TRBJ1-1, with a possible D match to TRBD1 (5 bases). This CDR3 region has 16 residues. The V gene's germline CDR1 is SGHAT and CDR2 FQNNGV. Trimming took 0 bases from V and 7 from J, leaving 18 bases between them. The CDR3 reads CASSLERHGAGSEAFF. The CDR3 nucleotides read TGTGCCAGCAGCTTAGAACGACACGGGGCAGGTAGTGAAGCTTTCTTT. The full variable domain, rest sourced from reference TRBV11-2 and TRBJ1-1, is EAGVAQSPRYKIIEKRQSVAFWCNPISGHATLYWYQQILGQGPKLLIQFQNNGVVDDSQLPKDRFSAERLKGVDSTLKIQPAKLEDSAVYLCASSLERHGAGSEAFFGQGTRLTVV.

The rearrangement uses TRBV6-1 and TRBJ1-2; maybe TRBD1 (5 bases). The germline V and J ends were trimmed by 4 bases and 4 bases, with 13 bases remaining between them. CDR1 is MNHNS, CDR2 SASEGT, per germline. The CDR3 totals 14 residues. The CDR3 DNA reads TGTGCCAGCAGTGGGGGGGTATACCTCTATGGCTACACCTTC. Translating it yields CASSGGVYLYGYTF.

This clone was seen a few times. The sample carries other DNA sequences with the same CDR3. J is TRBJ2-5 and V is TRBV7-9; D not resolved. Trimming shortened V by 0 bases and J by 2 bases, and 7 bases separated the two germline ends. There are 14 residues in the CDR3. Per germline, CDR1 SEHNR and CDR2 FQNEAQ (reference sequence). CDR3 sequence: CASSLAAGQETQYF. CDR3 bases: TGTGCCAGCAGCTTAGCGGCAGGTCAAGAGACCCAGTACTTC.

The rearrangement links TRBV6-5 to TRBJ2-4, with 9 nucleotides matching TRBD1. This CDR3 comprises 15 residues. The V segment lost 2 bases and the J segment 1 base; nucleotides outside the gene matches: 0. Per germline, CDR1 MNHEY and CDR2 SVGAGI. The CDR3 here is CASSYGQGAKNIQYF. The CDR3 DNA follows: TGTGCCAGCAGTTACGGACAGGGGGCCAAAAACATTCAGTACTTC.

This chain uses TRBV6-6 with TRBJ1-1; no clear D gene. This CDR3 has 15 residues. Trimming left V 3 bases short and J 1 base short, with 12 bases between. CDR1 is MNHNY, CDR2 SVGAGI, per germline (reference sequence). The CDR3 loop reads CASSYHRHQNTEAFF. CDR3 nucleotides: TGTGCCAGCAGTTATCACAGACACCAGAACACTGAAGCTTTCTTT.

The chain uses TRBV11-1 and TRBJ2-7; D may be TRBD1 (7 bases). Germline CDR1 reads SGHAT; CDR2 reads FQDESV (reference sequence). Trimming removed 5 bases from V and 3 bases from J, with 17 bases in between. There are 15 residues in the CDR3. The CDR3 is CASSPRGGGDYEQYF. The DNA for the CDR3 is TGTGCCAGCAGCCCCCGAGGAGGGGGCGACTACGAGCAGTACTTC.

The chain combines TRBV11-1 with TRBJ2-7; unclear D gene. Germline lookup yields CDR1 SGHAT and CDR2 FQDESV (reference sequence). Trimming took off 8 bases at V and 5 bases at J, with 16 bases between the two ends. The CDR3 runs 13 residues. The CDR3 region is CASVPLYGDEQYF. CDR3 DNA sequence: TGTGCCAGCGTTCCCCTCTATGGGGACGAGCAGTACTTC.